Listed below are T cell receptor beta chains from one sample, sequenced in a study of blood T cell repertoires in COVID-19. The repertoire was sequenced with immunoSEQ multiplex PCR; TCRdb's copy has only in-frame clones and lacks some. The table has 140,000 or so clones, under 90% seen once. Material: peripheral blood. The receptors here all came from a man aged 65 to 85 who had recovered from COVID-19. Each CDR3 is given with its conserved first and last residue. Each record gives: D gene, J gene, clone size, V gene, CDR3 DNA, CDR3 protein. D genes are given only for firm matches. Some rows have no size entry. The others give once, few or many, or a class for an expanded clone.

>-|TRBJ2-5|once|TRBV5-1
TGCGCCAGCAGCTTGGCCCCGGGGGTAGGGGAGACCCAGTACTTC
CASSLAPGVGETQYF
>-|TRBJ2-5|-|TRBV14
TGTGCCAGCAGCCAAGCCGGGTCAGAGACCCAGTACTTC
CASSQAGSETQYF
>-|TRBJ2-7|-|TRBV9
TGTGCCAGCAGCGTACAAGAGGGGCGGGACGGTGAGCAGTACTTC
CASSVQEGRDGEQYF
>TRBD2|TRBJ2-3|few|TRBV10-2
TGCGCCAGCTCACGGACTAGTGGAGGGGCAGATACGCAGTATTTT
CASSRTSGGADTQYF
>-|TRBJ2-3|-|TRBV25-1
TGTGCCAGCAGTGGCCGGACAGCTCACACAGATACGCAGTATTTT
CASSGRTAHTDTQYF
>-|TRBJ2-1|-|TRBV2
TGTGCCAGCCTACCAGGCCGGGGAGTGAATGAGCAGTTCTTC
CASLPGRGVNEQFF
>-|TRBJ2-1|-|TRBV7-2
TGTGCCAGCAGCTTAGTAGCGCCTATCGTGGATGAGCAGTTCTTC
CASSLVAPIVDEQFF
>-|TRBJ2-3|-|TRBV9
TGTGCCAGCAGCTCAGGCCCCTTCACAGATACGCAGTATTTT
CASSSGPFTDTQYF
>TRBD2|TRBJ2-1|-|TRBV5-1
TGCGCCAGCAGGCAATCTAGCGGGAGTACGTACAATGAGCAGTTCTTC
CASRQSSGSTYNEQFF
>TRBD2|TRBJ2-1|-|TRBV29-1
TGCAGCGTTGGAGGGGTGGGCGGGAGATACAATGAGCAGTTCTTC
CSVGGVGGRYNEQFF
>-|TRBJ2-5|-|TRBV7-2
TGTGCCAGCAGCTTATGGGCCAGGGGGAGGGAGACCCAGTACTTC
CASSLWARGRETQYF
>-|TRBJ2-5|-|TRBV6-2/TRBV6-3
TGTGCCAGCAGTTACCCCGCAGGGGCTATGCTGGAGACCCAGTACTTC
CASSYPAGAMLETQYF
>-|TRBJ2-7|-|TRBV18
TGTGCCAGCTCACCGAGGGGACTCTATCAACTCCAGTACTTC
CASSPRGLYQLQYF
>TRBD1|TRBJ1-3|-|TRBV4-2
TGTGCCAGCAGCCAAGAAGGGGGCAATGGAAACACCATATATTTT
CASSQEGGNGNTIYF